This passage covers 30 T cell receptor beta chains from one sample sequenced in a study of technical replicates of blood from a handful of donors. Data came from immunoSEQ multiplex PCR; TCRdb stores just in-frame clones and leaves some out. The sample has around 81,000 clones, around 95% seen once; the top ten hold about 0.37%. Material: T cells isolated from PBMCs. These receptors all come from a human donor in good health.

The J gene is TRBJ2-5, the V gene TRBV27; D may be TRBD2 (6 bases). The CDR3 loop spans 12 amino acids. Germline V gene lookup returns CDR1 MNHEY and CDR2 SMNVEV (reference sequence). Trimming shortened V by 9 bases and J by 5 bases, and 13 bases separated the two germline ends. The CDR3 is CASGGGEETQYF. In DNA, the CDR3 is TGTGCCAGTGGCGGCGGGGAGGAGACCCAGTACTTC.

V usage is TRBV6-5 and J usage is TRBJ2-7, with 8 bases lining up with TRBD2. Germline V lookup: CDR1 MNHEY, CDR2 SVGAGI. CDR3 size: 14 residues. V lost 6 bases, J lost 2 bases, and 6 bases stayed unmatched. The CDR3 DNA follows: TGTGCCAGCAGCTCCGGACTAGCCCCCTACGAGCAGTACTTC. Its translation: CASSSGLAPYEQYF.

The rearrangement links TRBV28 to TRBJ2-6; perhaps TRBD2 as D (6 bases). This CDR3 has 16 amino acids. The V gene's germline CDR1 is MDHEN and CDR2 SYDVKM. V was pared by 6 bases and J by 2 bases, with 14 bases between. The CDR3 DNA sequence: TGTGCCAGCAGCCTACCCTGGGGGGCTGGGGCCAACGTCCTGACTTTC. As protein: CASSLPWGAGANVLTF.

V is TRBV19 and J is TRBJ2-1; 10 bases line up with TRBD2. Germline V gives CDR1 LNHDA, CDR2 SQIVND (reference sequence). The CDR3 runs 13 residues. J gave up 6 bases and V 10 bases, and 6 bases lay outside the gene matches. The CDR3 region is CATSAGGVNEQFF. The CDR3 nucleotides are TGTGCCACTTCAGCGGGAGGGGTCAATGAGCAGTTCTTC.

V and J are TRBV30 and TRBJ1-4, with TRBD1 identical over 8 bases. The length of the CDR3 is 13 residues. Losses at the gene ends were 4 bases for V and 12 bases for J; bases not matched to a gene: 10. From germline, CDR1 is GTSNPN and CDR2 SVGIG (reference sequence). DNA of the CDR3: TGTGCCTGGAAAGGAGGGGACAGGTCGGAACTGTTTTTT. It codes for CAWKGGDRSELFF.

The chain uses TRBV7-9 and TRBJ2-5; 13 nucleotides match TRBD2. This CDR3 contains 15 residues. The V gene end was trimmed by 3 bases and the J gene end by 6 bases; junction bases not matched to a gene: 4. Germline CDR1 SEHNR, CDR2 FQNEAQ (reference sequence). CDR3 sequence reads: CASSFWTSGRKTQYF. The CDR3 bases are TGTGCCAGCAGCTTCTGGACTAGCGGGAGAAAGACCCAGTACTTC.

V and J are TRBV6-6 and TRBJ1-1; no reliable D call. The CDR3 runs to 13 residues. V lost 4 bases to trimming and J lost 0 bases, with 6 bases between them. The germline CDR1 and CDR2 sequences are MNHNY and SVGAGI (reference sequence). This chain's CDR3 is CASSLSLNTEAFF. CDR3 coding DNA: TGTGCCAGCAGTTTGTCATTGAACACTGAAGCTTTCTTT.

This sequence joins TRBV19 and TRBJ2-7; a possible D gene is TRBD1 (7 bases). Germline V gene sequence: CDR1 LNHDA, CDR2 SQIVND (reference sequence). This CDR3 comprises 12 residues. The germline V and J ends were trimmed by 11 bases and 6 bases, with 17 bases remaining between them. Written as DNA, the CDR3 is TGTGCCCCTTACAGACAGGGAGGCGAGCAGTACTTC. Translation: CAPYRQGGEQYF.

V and J are TRBV6-1 and TRBJ1-3; D possibly corresponds to TRBD1 (5 bases). The V end was cut by 1 base, the J end by 8 bases, with 15 bases between. Germline loops: CDR1 MNHNS, CDR2 SASEGT. The CDR3 sequence is 15 residues long. CDR3 sequence: CASSEEVGTTHTIYF. Written as DNA, the CDR3 is TGTGCCAGCAGTGAAGAGGTTGGGACTACTCACACCATATATTTT.

V usage is TRBV20-1 and J usage is TRBJ2-2, with D unresolved. The CDR3 runs to 11 residues. Trimming took 4 bases from V and 5 from J, leaving 5 bases between them. From germline, CDR1 is DFQATT and CDR2 SNEGSKA (reference sequence). The CDR3 DNA follows: TGCAGTGCTATGCGGACCGGGGAGCTGTTTTTT. Its protein product is CSAMRTGELFF.

The gene calls are TRBV7-2 and TRBJ1-4; D is ambiguous. The CDR3 spans 13 residues. The germline CDR1 and CDR2 sequences are SGHTA and FQGNSA. V lost 3 bases and J 8 bases, leaving 10 bases between the germline ends. CDR3 amino acids: CASSFLAAEKLFF. The DNA of the CDR3 is TGTGCCAGCAGCTTTCTTGCGGCAGAAAAACTGTTTTTT.

The rearrangement uses TRBV10-2 and TRBJ2-5, with TRBD2 matching 9 bases. This CDR3 is built from 13 residues. The germline V gene has CDR1 WSHSY and CDR2 SAAADI. V trimming: 4 bases; J trimming: 4 bases; junction bases outside the gene matches: 1. CDR3 residues: CASSALAGETQYF. As DNA, the CDR3 is TGCGCCAGCAGTGCACTAGCGGGAGAGACCCAGTACTTC.

The rearrangement uses TRBV6-1 and TRBJ2-5; D perhaps matches TRBD1 (5 bases). From germline, CDR1 is MNHNS and CDR2 SASEGT. V dropped 0 bases and J dropped 5 bases, with 10 bases sitting between them. CDR3 length equals 14 residues. DNA for the CDR3: TGTGCCAGCAGTGAAGCAGGGGTTGGTGAGACCCAGTACTTC. It translates to CASSEAGVGETQYF.

This sequence joins TRBV5-1 and TRBJ2-7; possibly TRBD2 for D (5 bases). The V end was cut by 0 bases, the J end by 3 bases, with 10 bases between. The length of the CDR3 is 14 residues. From germline, CDR1 is SGHRS and CDR2 YFSETQ. As DNA, the CDR3 is TGCGCCAGCAGCTTGGGAGGGAACTACTACGAGCAGTACTTC. As protein: CASSLGGNYYEQYF.

The chain is built from TRBV29-1 and TRBJ2-3; 11 bases match TRBD2. Unmatched junction bases numbered 5, after V lost 3 bases and J lost 0 bases. The V gene's germline CDR1 is SQVTM and CDR2 ANQGSEA. There are 16 residues in the CDR3. The CDR3 reads CSVEGLADASTDTQYF. The CDR3 DNA reads as TGCAGCGTTGAGGGACTAGCGGATGCTAGCACAGATACGCAGTATTTT.

The chain carries TRBV29-1 and TRBJ1-1; 12 bases map to TRBD1. V was clipped by 5 bases and J by 5 bases; unmatched bases: 6. CDR1 SQVTM and CDR2 ANQGSEA come from the germline V gene. CDR3 length equals 14 residues. The CDR3 nucleotides read TGCAGCGTTCTGGGGACAGGGGGCCGGACTGAAGCTTTCTTT. This sequence encodes CSVLGTGGRTEAFF.

The chain joins TRBV27 to TRBJ2-2, with 10 bases identical to TRBD1. The CDR3 contains 16 residues. Germline CDR1 MNHEY, CDR2 SMNVEV (reference sequence). The V segment lost 6 bases and the J segment 2 bases; nucleotides outside the gene matches: 6. CDR3 sequence reads: CASSRGTGANTGELFF. The DNA for the CDR3 is TGTGCCAGCAGCCGGGGGACAGGGGCCAACACCGGGGAGCTGTTTTTT.

Here the CDR3 DNA reads TGTGCCAGCAGCCCACAGGGTAAAAACTATGGCTACACCTTC. Translated: CASSPQGKNYGYTF. This chain links TRBV7-9 with TRBJ1-2; D might be TRBD1 (6 bases). The germline V gene has CDR1 SEHNR and CDR2 FQNEAQ (reference sequence). The CDR3 covers 14 residues. With 5 bases removed from V and 2 bases from J, the gap between germline ends came to 12 bases.

The V call is TRBV6-1, the J call TRBJ2-3, with D tentatively TRBD2 (6 bases). V dropped 3 bases and J dropped 2 bases, with 9 bases sitting between them. The CDR3 is 14 residues long. CDR1 and CDR2 (germline): MNHNS, SASEGT. CDR3 in amino acids: CASSDQRATDTQYF. CDR3 DNA: TGTGCCAGCAGTGATCAGCGGGCCACAGATACGCAGTATTTT.

The chain employs TRBV15 and TRBJ2-4; possible D gene TRBD1, 6 bases. V shed 1 base and J shed 2 bases, with 12 bases lying between them. The CDR3 has 16 amino acids. CDR1 and CDR2 (germline): LNHNV, YYDKDF (reference sequence). The CDR3 DNA is TGTGCCACCAGCAGAGGCCAACAGGGAACCAAAAACATTCAGTACTTC. Translation: CATSRGQQGTKNIQYF. The full variable domain, with the rest looked up from reference TRBV15 and TRBJ2-4, is DAMVIQNPRYQVTQFGKPVTLSCSQTLNHNVMYWYQQKSSQAPKLLFHYYDKDFNNEADTPDNFQSRRPNTSFCFLDIRSPGLGDTAMYLCATSRGQQGTKNIQYFGAGTRLSVL.

The sample holds one count of this clone. The chain has TRBV19 and TRBJ2-5, with TRBD1 matching over 7 bases. Germline lookup yields CDR1 LNHDA and CDR2 SQIVND (reference sequence). This CDR3 is 15 amino acids long. The V segment lost 6 bases and the J segment 7 bases; nucleotides outside the gene matches: 14. The CDR3 is CASSPLGGSWGTQYF. CDR3 bases: TGTGCCAGTAGCCCTTTAGGGGGCTCATGGGGGACCCAGTACTTC.

As to this clone: A read error may account for a junction end that differs from germline. The chain recombines TRBV7-9 with TRBJ2-7; D possibly corresponds to TRBD1 (5 bases). There are 12 residues in the CDR3. Germline-derived CDR1 and CDR2 are SEHNR and FQNEAQ (reference sequence). CDR3 nucleotide sequence: TGTGCCAGCAGCTTAGTAGGCACGGACATCCTTTTC. It encodes CASSLVGTDILF. Full variable domain (rest looked up from reference TRBV7-9 and TRBJ2-7): DTGVSQNPRHKITKRGQNVTFRCDPISEHNRLYWYRQTLGQGPEFLTYFQNEAQLEKSRLLSDRFSAERPKGSFSTLEIQRTEQGDSAMYLCASSLVGTDILFGPGTRLTVT.

This chain joins TRBV4-3 and TRBJ1-4, with D perhaps matching TRBD1 (5 bases). V gave up 0 bases and J gave up 3 bases, with 17 bases separating them. Germline V gene sequence: CDR1 LGHNA, CDR2 YSLEER. The CDR3 loop spans 18 amino acids. The CDR3 DNA is TGCGCCAGCAGCCAAGAGGTCGGGGGTCGGGCGGCTAATGAAAAACTGTTTTTT. It encodes CASSQEVGGRAANEKLFF.

V is TRBV7-2 and J is TRBJ1-2; TRBD1 agrees at 7 bases. V lost 5 bases and J lost 2; bases outside the gene matches: 8. The germline gives CDR1 SGHTA, CDR2 FQGNSA. This CDR3 comprises 15 residues. CDR3 sequence reads: CASSRDRARNYGYTF. In nucleotides, the CDR3 is TGTGCCAGCAGCCGTGACAGGGCTCGAAACTATGGCTACACCTTC.

The rearrangement links TRBV6-6 to TRBJ1-5; 7 bases align to TRBD1. Germline V gene sequence: CDR1 MNHNY, CDR2 SVGAGI (reference sequence). The CDR3 sequence is 14 residues long. The junction had 8 bases not matched to a gene; V was cut back by 9 bases and J by 3 bases. CDR3 coding DNA: TGTGCCAGTAAGGGACAGCTACTCAATCAGCCCCAGCATTTT. It encodes CASKGQLLNQPQHF.

The J gene is TRBJ2-7, the V gene TRBV5-4; D not resolved. V lost 2 bases and J lost 5, with 11 bases in between. Germline CDR1 and CDR2: SGHNT and YYREEE (reference sequence). The CDR3 length is 13 residues. The CDR3 loop is CASSLQAGHEQYF. The CDR3 bases are TGTGCCAGCAGCTTACAAGCAGGCCACGAGCAGTACTTC.

This sequence joins TRBV14 and TRBJ2-1; D gene unclear. Trimming stripped 4 bases from V and 3 bases from J, with 4 bases between. The CDR3 runs 12 residues. CDR1 SGHDN and CDR2 FVKESK come from the germline V gene. CDR3 coding DNA: TGTGCCAGCAGCCCCAACTACAATGAGCAGTTCTTC. It encodes CASSPNYNEQFF.

This sequence joins TRBV9 and TRBJ2-7, with a tentative D call TRBD2 (6 bases). Deletions cut 0 bases from V and 1 base from J, with 11 bases between. Per the germline V gene, CDR1 is SGDLS and CDR2 is YYNGEE. This CDR3 spans 15 amino acids. CDR3 amino acids: CASSVEGLASYEQYF. The CDR3 nucleotides read TGTGCCAGCAGCGTAGAGGGACTCGCATCCTACGAGCAGTACTTC.

The J gene is TRBJ1-2, the V gene TRBV2; D gene unclear. The V end was cut by 3 bases, the J end by 7 bases, with 18 bases between. The germline CDR1 and CDR2 sequences are SNHLY and FYNNEI. There are 15 residues in the CDR3. CDR3 sequence: CASSDVSRGKSGYTF. CDR3 sequence (DNA): TGTGCCAGCAGTGACGTCAGCCGAGGGAAGTCTGGCTACACCTTC.

V gene TRBV2 combines with J gene TRBJ2-1; 7 positions match TRBD2. This CDR3 has 15 amino acids. V lost 6 bases, J lost 5 bases, and 10 bases stayed unmatched. Germline lookup yields CDR1 SNHLY and CDR2 FYNNEI. Here the CDR3 reads CASRYETSIDNEQFF. DNA of the CDR3: TGTGCCAGCAGGTACGAGACTAGCATCGACAATGAGCAGTTCTTC.